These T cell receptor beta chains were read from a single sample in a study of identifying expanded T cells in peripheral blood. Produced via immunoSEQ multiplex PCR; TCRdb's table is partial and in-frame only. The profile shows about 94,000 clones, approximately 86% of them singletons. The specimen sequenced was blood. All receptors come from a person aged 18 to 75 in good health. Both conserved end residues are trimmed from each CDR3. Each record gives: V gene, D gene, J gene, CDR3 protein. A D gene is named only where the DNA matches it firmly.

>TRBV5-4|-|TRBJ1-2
ASSRQQGPHGYT
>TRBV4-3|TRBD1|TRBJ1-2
ASSQDPMTGSNYGYT
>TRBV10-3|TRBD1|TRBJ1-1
AISANRGNTEAF
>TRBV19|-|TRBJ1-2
ASSTGYNYGYT
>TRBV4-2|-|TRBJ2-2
ASSQDYGTGELF
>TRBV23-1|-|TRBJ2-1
ASPRGSYNEQF
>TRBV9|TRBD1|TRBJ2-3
ASSAGTAQTDTQY
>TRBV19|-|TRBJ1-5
ASSIGQGNQPQH
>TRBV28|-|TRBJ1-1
ASSFLAEAF
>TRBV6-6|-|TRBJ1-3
ASSYGQSSGNTIY
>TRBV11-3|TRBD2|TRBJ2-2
ASSFILAKNTGELF
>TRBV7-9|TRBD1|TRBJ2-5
ASSPRLLGGQGWETQY
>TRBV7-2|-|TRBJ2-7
ASSGAGSRTSGEQY
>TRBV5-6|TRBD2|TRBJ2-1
ASSPTSGGYNEQF
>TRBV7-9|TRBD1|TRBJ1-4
ASSGSGTGGEKLF
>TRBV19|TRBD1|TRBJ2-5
ASSIGGQAPREQY
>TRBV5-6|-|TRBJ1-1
ASWGAHKRQNTEAF
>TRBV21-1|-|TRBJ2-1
ASSKGKVDEQF
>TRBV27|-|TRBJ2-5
ASSLRSGTPQETQY
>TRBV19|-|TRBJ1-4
ASSDPFYATNEKLF
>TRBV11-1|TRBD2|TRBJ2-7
ASSITTGLAGGRSNEQY
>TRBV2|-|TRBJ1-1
ASSGGAEAF